This paragraph covers one T cell receptor (beta chain) sequence. The record originates from a study of Ad26.COV2.S vaccination and SARS-CoV-2 variants. Study-level information: Intramuscular Ad26.COV2.S at 5x10^10 or 1x10^11 viral particles.

Germline V CDR1 and CDR2: SGHNT, YYREEE (reference sequence). Trimming took 2 bases from V and 7 from J; bases not matched to a gene: 6. The CDR3 extends over 14 amino acids. The method was immunoSEQ multiplex PCR; TCRdb's version includes in-frame clones alone and lacks a portion of them. The sample lists 300,000 to 400,000 clones; roughly 84% were seen once. The sample's treatment: about 20 received Ad26.COV2.S at low or high dose, single or two shots; about 5 received placebo; per-sample allocation not given. Sampling occurred on day 63 after the first vaccine or placebo injection. The sequenced sample was peripheral blood, obtained in a trial of Ad26.COV2.S vaccine versus placebo. V gene TRBV5-4 combines with J gene TRBJ2-3; TRBD2 matches at 8 bases. The TCR was taken from a person aged 18 to 65 who received the Ad26.COV2.S COVID-19 vaccine or a placebo. The chain's CDR3 is CASSLRGGRYTQYF. As DNA, the CDR3 is TGTGCCAGCAGCTTACGGGGGGGCAGGTATACGCAGTATTTT.